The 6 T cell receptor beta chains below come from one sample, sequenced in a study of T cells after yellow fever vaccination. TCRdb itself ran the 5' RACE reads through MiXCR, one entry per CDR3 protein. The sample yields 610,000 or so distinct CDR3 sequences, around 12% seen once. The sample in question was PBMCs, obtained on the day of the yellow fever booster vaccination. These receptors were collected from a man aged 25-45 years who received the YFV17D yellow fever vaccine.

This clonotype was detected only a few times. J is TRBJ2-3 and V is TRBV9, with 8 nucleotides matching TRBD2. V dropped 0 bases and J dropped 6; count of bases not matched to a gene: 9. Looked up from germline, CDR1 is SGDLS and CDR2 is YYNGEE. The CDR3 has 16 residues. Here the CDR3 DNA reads TGTGCCAGCAGCGTAGGAGTGGCGGGAGGACCGGATACGCAGTATTTT. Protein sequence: CASSVGVAGGPDTQYF.

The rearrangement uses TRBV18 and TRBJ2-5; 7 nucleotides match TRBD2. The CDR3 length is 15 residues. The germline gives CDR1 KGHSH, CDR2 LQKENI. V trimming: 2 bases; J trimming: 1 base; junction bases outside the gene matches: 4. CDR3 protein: CASSPDTSVQETQYF. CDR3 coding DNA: TGTGCCAGCTCACCAGATACTAGCGTCCAAGAGACCCAGTACTTC. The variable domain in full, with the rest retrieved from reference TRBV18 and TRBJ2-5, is NAGVMQNPRHLVRRRGQEARLRCSPMKGHSHVYWYRQLPEEGLKFMVYLQKENIIDESGMPKERFSAEFPKEGPSILRIQQVVRGDSAAYFCASSPDTSVQETQYFGPGTRLLVL.

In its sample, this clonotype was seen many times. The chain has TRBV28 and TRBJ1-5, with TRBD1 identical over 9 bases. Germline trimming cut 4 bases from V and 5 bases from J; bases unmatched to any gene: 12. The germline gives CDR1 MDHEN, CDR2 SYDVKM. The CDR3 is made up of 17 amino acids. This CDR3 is CASSSPHRGLGDQPQHF. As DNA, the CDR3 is TGTGCCAGCAGTTCACCTCACAGGGGGCTGGGGGATCAGCCCCAGCATTTT.

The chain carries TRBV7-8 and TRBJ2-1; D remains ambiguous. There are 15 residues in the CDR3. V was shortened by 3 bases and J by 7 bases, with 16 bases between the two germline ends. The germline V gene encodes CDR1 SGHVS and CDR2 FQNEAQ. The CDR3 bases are TGTGCCAGCAGCTTTGTAATAAAAAGATGGAATGAGCAGTTCTTC. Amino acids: CASSFVIKRWNEQFF. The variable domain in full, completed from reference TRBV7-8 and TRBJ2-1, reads GAGVSQSPRYKVAKRGQDVALRCDPISGHVSLFWYQQALGQGPEFLTYFQNEAQLDKSGLPSDRFFAERPEGSVSTLKIQRTQQEDSAVYLCASSFVIKRWNEQFFGPGTRLTVL.

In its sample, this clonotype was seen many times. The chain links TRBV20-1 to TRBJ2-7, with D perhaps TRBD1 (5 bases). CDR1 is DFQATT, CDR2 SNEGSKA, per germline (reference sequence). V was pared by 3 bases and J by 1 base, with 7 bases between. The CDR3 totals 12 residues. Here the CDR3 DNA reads TGCAGTGCTAGCCAGGGTTCCTACGAGCAGTACTTC. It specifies CSASQGSYEQYF.

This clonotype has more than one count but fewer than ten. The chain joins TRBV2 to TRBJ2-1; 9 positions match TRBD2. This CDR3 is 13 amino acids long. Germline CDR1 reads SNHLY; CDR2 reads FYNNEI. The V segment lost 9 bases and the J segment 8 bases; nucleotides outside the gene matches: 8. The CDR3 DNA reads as TGTGCCAGACCTATAGCGGGAGAGCATGAGCAGTTCTTC. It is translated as CARPIAGEHEQFF.